Shown below are 15 T cell receptor beta chains from a single sample sequenced in a study of T cell changes during pregnancy in multiple sclerosis. Sequencing used immunoSEQ multiplex PCR; TCRdb keeps in-frame clones, though not all of them. Among tens of thousands of clones, around 94% were seen once, and the ten largest hold 0.2% to 0.25%. The source was CD4+ T cells from peripheral blood mononuclear cells, collected before pregnancy. These receptors all stem from a female donor with multiple sclerosis, enrolled in a pregnancy study.

The J gene is TRBJ1-3, the V gene TRBV28; D is ambiguous. Per the germline V gene, CDR1 is MDHEN and CDR2 is SYDVKM. The CDR3 extends over 12 amino acids. Trimming shortened V by 1 base and J by 7 bases, and 5 bases separated the two germline ends. The CDR3 spells CASSLSGNTIYF. CDR3 nucleotide sequence: TGTGCCAGCAGTTTATCCGGGAACACCATATATTTT.

This chain uses TRBV7-6 with TRBJ1-4; D gene unclear. Germline V CDR1 and CDR2: SGHVS, FNYEAQ. The V gene lost 0 bases and the J gene lost 0 bases, with 11 bases spanning the gap. The CDR3 is 17 residues long. The CDR3 spells CASSLAQRQATNEKLFF. The CDR3 region has the DNA TGTGCCAGCAGCTTAGCGCAAAGGCAGGCAACTAATGAAAAACTGTTTTTT.

V is TRBV7-2 and J is TRBJ2-3, with a possible D match to TRBD2 (6 bases). The length of the CDR3 is 16 residues. Germline V gives CDR1 SGHTA, CDR2 FQGNSA. V lost 1 base and J 6 bases, leaving 17 bases between the germline ends. DNA of the CDR3: TGTGCCAGCAGCTTAGGAGATAGCGGAGGGTGGGATACGCAGTATTTT. Protein product: CASSLGDSGGWDTQYF. Full variable domain (missing parts from reference TRBV7-2 and TRBJ2-3): GAGVSQSPSNKVTEKGKDVELRCDPISGHTALYWYRQSLGQGLEFLIYFQGNSAPDKSGLPSDRFSAERTGGSVSTLTIQRTQQEDSAVYLCASSLGDSGGWDTQYFGPGTRLTVL.

The V call is TRBV2, the J call TRBJ2-1; 9 bases are shared with TRBD1. Looked up from germline, CDR1 is SNHLY and CDR2 is FYNNEI. The CDR3 has 15 residues. V shed 7 bases, J shed 9 bases, and the junction held 13 bases outside the gene matches. This CDR3 reads CASTAPDRGAGEQFF. CDR3 DNA sequence: TGTGCCAGCACTGCCCCGGACAGGGGAGCAGGTGAGCAGTTCTTC.

This rearrangement joins TRBV30 to TRBJ1-2; D call uncertain. Trimming took 4 bases from V and 3 from J, leaving 12 bases between them. This CDR3 has 13 amino acids. Germline V gene sequence: CDR1 GTSNPN, CDR2 SVGIG (reference sequence). CDR3 amino acids: CAWIHQVDYGYTF. As DNA, the CDR3 is TGTGCCTGGATTCATCAGGTGGACTATGGCTACACCTTC.

The chain carries TRBV5-1 and TRBJ1-1; 8 bases agree with TRBD1. This CDR3 comprises 15 residues. V was pared by 0 bases and J by 5 bases, with 6 bases of the junction left unmatched. The germline CDR1 and CDR2 sequences are SGHRS and YFSETQ. CDR3 amino acids: CASSLVQGASTEAFF. The CDR3 DNA sequence: TGCGCCAGCAGCTTGGTCCAGGGGGCATCAACTGAAGCTTTCTTT.

This chain links TRBV27 with TRBJ1-6; 8 bases match TRBD1. Trimming cost V 2 bases and J 6 bases; bases outside gene matches: 6. Germline CDR1 and CDR2: MNHEY and SMNVEV (reference sequence). CDR3 size: 16 residues. For the CDR3, the DNA is TGTGCCAGCAGTTTACGGACAGGGTGGGGTAATTCACCCCTCCACTTT. Its translation: CASSLRTGWGNSPLHF.

V gene TRBV23-1 combines with J gene TRBJ2-7; 8 bases line up with TRBD2. TRBV23-1 is assigned to the ORF class and has an uncertain function. V shed 0 bases, J shed 5 bases, and the junction held 15 bases outside the gene matches. The CDR3 spans 18 residues. CDR3 protein: CASSQSKNLRGAGNEQYF. The CDR3 DNA follows: TGCGCCAGCAGTCAATCGAAGAATTTGCGGGGGGCGGGTAACGAGCAGTACTTC.

The V and J genes are TRBV7-9 and TRBJ2-5, with a weak D call TRBD1 (5 bases). Germline assignment: CDR1 SEHNR and CDR2 FQNEAQ (reference sequence). V was clipped by 5 bases and J by 1 base, with 14 bases between them. The CDR3 has 15 residues. The CDR3 region is CASSRPRQTQETQYF. The DNA for the CDR3 is TGTGCCAGCAGCCGACCCCGACAGACCCAAGAGACCCAGTACTTC.

Note on this clone: A junction boundary mismatches the germline segment, possibly from a read error. The rearrangement joins TRBV5-1 to TRBJ2-6; D possibly corresponds to TRBD2 (6 bases). CDR1 SGHRS and CDR2 YFSETQ come from the germline V gene. This CDR3 contains 17 residues. The CDR3 bases are TGCGCCGGCAGCTTGGAGGCAGGGACTCTGGGGGCCAACGTCCTGACTTTC. This sequence encodes CAGSLEAGTLGANVLTF.

V gene TRBV7-5 combines with J gene TRBJ1-5; TRBD1, the table's D call, lacks a check against the DNA. TRBV7-5 is a listed pseudogene. The length of the CDR3 is 14 residues. The CDR3 DNA reads TGTGTCAGAAGCCCCGGGACAGGTAATCAGCCCCAGCATTTT. The encoded protein is CVRSPGTGNQPQHF.

The chain couples TRBV19 to TRBJ2-2; 12 bases align to TRBD2. The germline V gene has CDR1 LNHDA and CDR2 SQIVND (reference sequence). This CDR3 is 17 amino acids long. The J segment lost 7 bases and the V segment lost 1 base, leaving 7 bases of the junction unmatched. The CDR3 reads CASSIGLAGVSRGELFF. The CDR3 coding sequence is TGTGCCAGTAGTATAGGACTAGCGGGAGTTTCACGCGGGGAGCTGTTTTTT.

This rearrangement joins TRBV7-8 to TRBJ1-2; TRBD1 matches 7 bases. The CDR3 loop spans 15 amino acids. The V segment lost 1 base and the J segment 4 bases; nucleotides outside the gene matches: 6. Germline V gives CDR1 SGHVS, CDR2 FQNEAQ. DNA for the CDR3: TGTGCCAGCAGCTTAGGGACAGGAGGTTTCTATGGCTACACCTTC. Encoded protein: CASSLGTGGFYGYTF.

This chain links TRBV9 with TRBJ1-1, with 9 bases matching TRBD1. The ends lost 0 bases at V and 8 bases at J; junction bases unmatched: 5. CDR1 is SGDLS and CDR2 is YYNGEE in the germline V gene. This CDR3 has 14 residues. CDR3: CASSVGGQGEEAFF. The CDR3 region has the DNA TGTGCCAGCAGCGTAGGGGGACAGGGAGAAGAAGCTTTCTTT.

The chain links TRBV28 to TRBJ1-2; TRBD1 might be the D (6 bases). Trimming cost V 6 bases and J 4 bases, with 21 bases left between them. CDR3 length: 16 amino acids. The germline V gene has CDR1 MDHEN and CDR2 SYDVKM. DNA of the CDR3: TGTGCCAGCAGCACCCGGACAGATTTGGGGCGCTATGGCTACACCTTC. This codes for CASSTRTDLGRYGYTF.